This entry describes one TCR beta chain. Per the authors' pipeline: From reference gene primer amplification, estimates of nucleated cell counts were derived. Clones were sequenced by immunoSEQ multiplex PCR, and TCRdb holds only the in-frame ones, with some missing. V, J and clone size were drawn from that table, and D and trimming were deduced from the DNA. The profile covers 200,000 or so clones, with under 90% appearing a single time and roughly 10% taken by the ten largest. Per germline, CDR1 SGHTA and CDR2 FQGNSA. The germline V and J ends were trimmed by 5 bases and 6 bases, with 19 bases remaining between them. This CDR3 comprises 15 residues. The sample comes from a study of blood T cell repertoires in COVID-19. About the research overall: COVID-19 samples collected from the United States, Italy and Spain covered acute and convalescent phases.

V usage is TRBV7-2 and J usage is TRBJ1-1; D ambiguous. Sequencing used peripheral blood. The clonotype comes from a woman older than 75 with COVID-19, enrolled during active disease. The DNA of the CDR3 is TGTGCCAGCAGCCCCCGCCTCCTAGTTCACCCTGAAGCTTTCTTT. Translated: CASSPRLLVHPEAFF.